The clone carrying this T cell receptor beta chain was detected a few times. This record comes from a study of blood T cell repertoires in COVID-19. Whole-study context: There were acute and convalescent COVID-19 samples, and they came from the United States, Italy and Spain. The cDNA or gDNA used as material had been derived from T cells, B-cell-depleted T cells, or PBMCs.

CDR1 is SNHLY, CDR2 FYNNEI, per germline. J gave up 3 bases and V 7 bases, and 14 bases lay outside the gene matches. This CDR3 spans 17 amino acids. Original data processing: Reference gene primer amplification in the assay estimated nucleated cell counts. Clones were read by immunoSEQ multiplex PCR, and TCRdb kept only the in-frame ones, dropping some. The V and J calls and clone size are taken from that table; D and trimming were inferred from the DNA. The sample carries approximately 150,000 clones, around 84% recorded once. This sequence was found in a woman aged 80 or over with acute or convalescent COVID-19. Material for sequencing was peripheral blood. This chain uses TRBV2 with TRBJ1-5; TRBD1 matches at 8 bases. Written as DNA, the CDR3 is TGTGCCAGCACCCTGAGGACAGGGCGGTTTAACAATCAGCCCCAGCATTTT. Amino acids: CASTLRTGRFNNQPQHF.